Shown below are 30 T cell receptor beta chains from a single sample sequenced in a study of T cell repertoires in cytomegalovirus infection. TCRdb recomputed calls from the reads with MiXCR, one row per CDR3 protein. The sample contains about 210,000 distinct CDR3 sequences, 5% to 8.5% of which appear only once. The specimen was PBMCs. Receptor source: a human donor in good health (CMV status not recorded). Some clones in this sample may be carry-over from other donors' samples.

This clonotype was seen ten or more times. The chain uses TRBV4-2 and TRBJ2-2, with D perhaps matching TRBD2 (6 bases). Trimming shortened V by 0 bases and J by 2 bases, and 19 bases separated the two germline ends. Per the germline V gene, CDR1 is LGHNA and CDR2 is YNFKEQ. The CDR3 contains 19 residues. As DNA, the CDR3 is TGTGCCAGCAGCCAAGATAGCAGGTTCCAGCGGGTTAACACCGGGGAGCTGTTTTTT. It encodes CASSQDSRFQRVNTGELFF.

This clonotype occurred many times. This chain uses TRBV10-3 with TRBJ2-2; D gene ambiguous. Germline loops: CDR1 ENHRY, CDR2 SYGVKD. CDR3 length: 14 amino acids. Trimming cost V 1 base and J 4 bases, with 7 bases left between them. The CDR3 is CAISELAGTGELFF. The CDR3, as DNA: TGTGCCATCAGTGAGTTGGCAGGCACCGGGGAGCTGTTTTTT.

This clonotype was seen repeatedly, ten times or more. This chain joins TRBV11-2 and TRBJ2-1, with TRBD1 matching over 8 bases. There are 19 residues in the CDR3. Germline V CDR1 and CDR2: SGHAT, FQNNGV. Germline trimming cut 3 bases from V and 0 bases from J; bases unmatched to any gene: 13. DNA of the CDR3: TGTGCCAGCAGCTTCGTCCCGGGACAGGTTTTAGACTCCTACAATGAGCAGTTCTTC. Translated: CASSFVPGQVLDSYNEQFF.

This clonotype was found a few times. The chain employs TRBV9 and TRBJ1-5; 7 nucleotides match TRBD1. The germline V gene encodes CDR1 SGDLS and CDR2 YYNGEE. This CDR3 is built from 14 residues. Germline trimming cut 4 bases from V and 6 bases from J; bases unmatched to any gene: 7. The CDR3 nucleotides read TGTGCCAGCAGCCTACAGGGGATAGGTCAGCCCCAGCATTTT. Residues: CASSLQGIGQPQHF.

This clonotype occurred many times. J is TRBJ2-3 and V is TRBV29-1; perhaps D is TRBD1 or TRBD2 (5 bases each). This CDR3 region has 14 residues. V lost 6 bases to trimming and J lost 2 bases, with 15 bases between them. Germline V lookup: CDR1 SQVTM, CDR2 ANQGSEA. The CDR3 region has the DNA TGCAGCGTAACCGGGACCAAAAACACAGATACGCAGTATTTT. Protein product: CSVTGTKNTDTQYF.

This clonotype was observed at least ten times. The rearrangement uses TRBV3-1 and TRBJ2-7; tentatively, D is TRBD1 or TRBD2 (6 bases each). Trimming took off 2 bases at V and 2 bases at J, with 16 bases between the two ends. The CDR3 has 16 residues. CDR1 and CDR2 (germline): LGHDT, YNNKEL (reference sequence). The DNA for the CDR3 is TGTGCCAGCAGCCAACGTAGGACGGGGGCGGCCTACGAGCAGTACTTC. Amino acid sequence: CASSQRRTGAAYEQYF.

This clonotype was detected many times. The chain carries TRBV11-2 and TRBJ2-2; D might be TRBD1 (5 bases). Germline assignment: CDR1 SGHAT and CDR2 FQNNGV. The CDR3 loop spans 18 amino acids. V was cut by 2 bases and J by 7 bases, with 23 bases left in between. The CDR3 loop is CASSLPRAGKRVSGELFF. The CDR3 DNA reads as TGTGCCAGCAGCTTACCCCGGGCAGGGAAGCGTGTCAGCGGGGAGCTGTTTTTT.

This clonotype was detected only a few times. This chain joins TRBV20-1 and TRBJ2-7; the match to TRBD2 covers 7 bases. Trimming took 0 bases from V and 4 from J; bases not matched to a gene: 6. Germline loops: CDR1 DFQATT, CDR2 SNEGSKA (reference sequence). This CDR3 has 14 residues. The CDR3 sequence is CSARDRAGRYEQYF. The CDR3 DNA sequence: TGCAGTGCTAGAGATCGAGCGGGGAGGTACGAGCAGTACTTC.

This clonotype was observed many times. The chain uses TRBV7-2 and TRBJ2-7; D gene uncertain. The CDR3 totals 14 residues. Per germline, CDR1 SGHTA and CDR2 FQGNSA. Trimming stripped 1 base from V and 4 bases from J, with 11 bases between. CDR3 protein: CASSLVDILYEQYF. The CDR3 DNA reads as TGTGCCAGCAGCTTAGTAGATATCCTATACGAGCAGTACTTC.

The gene calls are TRBV29-1 and TRBJ1-5; tentatively, D is TRBD1 (6 bases). The CDR3 runs to 12 residues. V gave up 6 bases and J gave up 7 bases, with 13 bases separating them. The V gene's germline CDR1 is SQVTM and CDR2 ANQGSEA. CDR3 nucleotides: TGCAGCGTGGGGTGGGGGGGCCAGCCCCAGCATTTT. It translates to CSVGWGGQPQHF.

This clonotype was seen many times. The genes are TRBV7-2 and TRBJ2-3, with no clear D. The CDR3 has 11 amino acids. The germline V gene has CDR1 SGHTA and CDR2 FQGNSA. Trimming left V 5 bases short and J 11 bases short, with 11 bases between. CDR3 loop: CASSPLMGQYF. DNA for the CDR3: TGTGCCAGCAGCCCTCTTATGGGGCAGTATTTT.

The table lists this clonotype with many counts. The J gene is TRBJ2-5, the V gene TRBV6-5; 7 bases map to TRBD1. Germline trimming cut 0 bases from V and 2 bases from J; bases unmatched to any gene: 3. Per germline, CDR1 MNHEY and CDR2 SVGAGI. This CDR3 contains 15 residues. The CDR3 DNA follows: TGTGCCAGCAGTTACTCCGACAGGGAACAAGAGACCCAGTACTTC. Translating it yields CASSYSDREQETQYF.

Many counts were recorded for this clonotype. This rearrangement joins TRBV29-1 to TRBJ1-2, with D hard to call. Trimming took 4 bases from V and 0 from J, leaving 9 bases between them. Germline V CDR1 and CDR2: SQVTM, ANQGSEA. This CDR3 contains 13 residues. The CDR3 spells CSVVRPANYGYTF. DNA for the CDR3: TGCAGCGTTGTACGTCCAGCTAACTATGGCTACACCTTC.

In this sample, this clonotype turned up many times. The V and J genes are TRBV6-2 or TRBV6-3 and TRBJ2-1; no clear D. CDR1 and CDR2 (germline): MNHEY, SVGEGT. The V end lost 6 bases, the J end lost 4 bases, and 10 bases lay between the germline ends. The CDR3 has 13 residues. The DNA of the CDR3 is TGTGCCAGCAGATTCGACGGATACAATGAGCAGTTCTTC. Encoded protein: CASRFDGYNEQFF.

This clonotype was seen repeatedly, ten times or more. V usage is TRBV14 and J usage is TRBJ2-4; 7 bases are shared with TRBD1. Germline V gene sequence: CDR1 SGHDN, CDR2 FVKESK. The CDR3 loop spans 17 amino acids. V shed 3 bases and J 3 bases; nucleotides not matched to a gene: 11. CDR3 coding DNA: TGTGCCAGCAGCCAGATGGACAGGCCCGGGGTCAAAAACATTCAGTACTTC. Amino acid sequence: CASSQMDRPGVKNIQYF.

This clonotype has a count of ten or more. The chain uses TRBV15 and TRBJ2-5, with 7 bases identical to TRBD1. Germline V gene data show CDR1 as LNHNV and CDR2 as YYDKDF (reference sequence). The ends lost 0 bases at V and 1 base at J; junction bases unmatched: 5. There are 16 residues in the CDR3. The CDR3: CATSRDPGQIQETQYF. In DNA, the CDR3 is TGTGCCACCAGCAGAGACCCGGGACAGATCCAAGAGACCCAGTACTTC.

In its sample, this clonotype was seen many times. J is TRBJ2-4 and V is TRBV28; D possibly uses TRBD1 or TRBD2 (6 bases each). Germline V gene lookup returns CDR1 MDHEN and CDR2 SYDVKM. This CDR3 region has 14 residues. Trimming stripped 1 base from V and 5 bases from J, with 9 bases between. The CDR3 sequence: CASSLFGGQNIQYF. The CDR3 DNA reads TGTGCCAGCAGTTTATTTGGGGGGCAAAACATTCAGTACTTC.

In its sample, this clonotype was seen many times. The chain employs TRBV5-6 and TRBJ2-3, with TRBD2 as a possible D gene (5 bases). Per germline, CDR1 SGHDT and CDR2 YYEEEE. The CDR3 loop spans 18 amino acids. V gave up 0 bases and J gave up 0 bases, with 17 bases separating them. The CDR3 is CASSLVLARFSSTDTQYF. The CDR3 DNA reads as TGTGCCAGCAGCTTGGTTCTAGCACGTTTCTCTAGCACAGATACGCAGTATTTT.

This rearrangement joins TRBV20-1 to TRBJ2-5, with TRBD2 identical over 10 bases. V was pared by 3 bases and J by 5 bases, with 12 bases of the junction left unmatched. Germline CDR1 DFQATT, CDR2 SNEGSKA (reference sequence). There are 16 residues in the CDR3. The CDR3 DNA reads TGCAGTGCTAGGGTAGCGGGGGGATCAGCGTTGGAGACCCAGTACTTC. This translates into CSARVAGGSALETQYF.

This clonotype has a count of ten or more. V and J are TRBV12-3 or TRBV12-4 and TRBJ2-5; either TRBD1 or TRBD2 may supply D (5 bases each). Trimming took off 5 bases at V and 2 bases at J, with 12 bases between the two ends. There are 14 residues in the CDR3. CDR3 DNA: TGTGCCAGCAGTGCCGGGACGGAACAAGAGACCCAGTACTTC. This translates into CASSAGTEQETQYF.

This clonotype has ten or more counts. The V gene is TRBV7-2, the J gene TRBJ2-7; no clear D. This CDR3 has 15 amino acids. CDR1 is SGHTA and CDR2 is FQGNSA in the germline V gene. V gave up 2 bases and J gave up 2 bases, with 13 bases separating them. This chain's CDR3 is CASSLFQAVTYEQYF. Here the CDR3 DNA reads TGTGCCAGCAGCTTATTCCAGGCAGTCACCTACGAGCAGTACTTC.

This clonotype was observed many times. The chain is built from TRBV20-1 and TRBJ1-1; 8 bases map to TRBD1. The CDR3 runs 15 residues. Germline lookup yields CDR1 DFQATT and CDR2 SNEGSKA (reference sequence). The junction had 11 bases not matched to a gene; V was cut back by 8 bases and J by 0 bases. This CDR3 reads CSIAIDRGLNTEAFF. DNA of the CDR3: TGCAGTATAGCAATCGACAGGGGTTTGAACACTGAAGCTTTCTTT.

This chain connects TRBV7-8 to TRBJ1-2; no clear D gene. The CDR3 sequence is 15 residues long. Germline loops: CDR1 SGHVS, CDR2 FQNEAQ. The V end lost 5 bases, the J end lost 3 bases, and 16 bases lay between the germline ends. The CDR3 loop is CASSPNMGADYGYTF. The CDR3 coding sequence is TGTGCCAGCAGCCCTAACATGGGCGCTGACTATGGCTACACCTTC.

This clonotype was observed a few times. The rearrangement links TRBV20-1 to TRBJ1-2; D might be TRBD1 (6 bases). Germline CDR1 DFQATT, CDR2 SNEGSKA (reference sequence). Trimming removed 1 base from V and 7 bases from J, with 22 bases in between. This CDR3 has 16 residues. CDR3 sequence reads: CSARVLQGPYGSGYTF. The CDR3 bases are TGCAGTGCTAGAGTCCTACAGGGACCCTATGGCTCTGGCTACACCTTC.

The V call is TRBV11-3, the J call TRBJ2-1; 11 positions match TRBD2. The V gene's germline CDR1 is SGHNT and CDR2 YENEEA. Unmatched junction bases numbered 5, after V lost 4 bases and J lost 9 bases. This CDR3 comprises 14 residues. The CDR3, as DNA: TGTGCCAGCAGCTATAGCGGGGGGGCCCCTGAGCAGTTCTTC. It encodes CASSYSGGAPEQFF.

This clonotype was observed at least ten times. The V gene is TRBV10-3, the J gene TRBJ1-2; 9 nucleotides line up with TRBD1. V was pared by 0 bases and J by 2 bases, with 7 bases of the junction left unmatched. The CDR3 has 17 residues. Germline V gives CDR1 ENHRY, CDR2 SYGVKD. The CDR3 is CAISESDRGNSNYGYTF. The DNA of the CDR3 is TGTGCCATCAGTGAGTCGGACAGGGGCAATTCAAACTATGGCTACACCTTC.

There are many counts of this clonotype. The chain combines TRBV12-3 or TRBV12-4 with TRBJ2-7; the D gene is possibly TRBD1 (6 bases). CDR3 length equals 14 residues. V was trimmed by 2 bases and J by 6 bases, leaving 14 bases between them. CDR3 bases: TGTGCCAGCAGTTTAAGGCAGGGGTTAGGCGAGCAGTACTTC. Translation gives CASSLRQGLGEQYF.

In its sample, this clonotype was seen a few times. V and J are TRBV29-1 and TRBJ2-5, with D perhaps matching TRBD2 (5 bases). Per germline, CDR1 SQVTM and CDR2 ANQGSEA. CDR3 length: 12 amino acids. Trimming removed 1 base at V and 5 bases at J, with 8 bases between. The CDR3: CSVEGRRETQYF. The CDR3 coding sequence is TGCAGCGTTGAAGGGCGGAGGGAGACCCAGTACTTC.

This clonotype has at least ten counts. This chain uses TRBV7-8 with TRBJ2-5; tentatively, D is TRBD1 (7 bases). The V end was cut by 4 bases, the J end by 2 bases, with 11 bases between. The CDR3 consists of 14 residues. CDR1 is SGHVS, CDR2 FQNEAQ, per germline. CDR3 DNA: TGTGCCAGCAGCTCAGGGGGGTGGCAAGAGACCCAGTACTTC. Translating it yields CASSSGGWQETQYF. Based on the CDR3 plus reference TRBV7-8 and TRBJ2-5, the full variable domain is GAGVSQSPRYKVAKRGQDVALRCDPISGHVSLFWYQQALGQGPEFLTYFQNEAQLDKSGLPSDRFFAERPEGSVSTLKIQRTQQEDSAVYLCASSSGGWQETQYFGPGTRLLVL.

The table lists this clonotype with many counts. J is TRBJ2-2 and V is TRBV7-2; 7 positions agree with TRBD1. In germline, CDR1 is SGHTA, CDR2 FQGNSA. The CDR3 runs 15 residues. The ends lost 5 bases at V and 0 bases at J; junction bases unmatched: 3. CDR3 protein: CASSLDRANTGELFF. Here the CDR3 DNA reads TGTGCCAGCAGCCTCGACAGGGCGAACACCGGGGAGCTGTTTTTT.